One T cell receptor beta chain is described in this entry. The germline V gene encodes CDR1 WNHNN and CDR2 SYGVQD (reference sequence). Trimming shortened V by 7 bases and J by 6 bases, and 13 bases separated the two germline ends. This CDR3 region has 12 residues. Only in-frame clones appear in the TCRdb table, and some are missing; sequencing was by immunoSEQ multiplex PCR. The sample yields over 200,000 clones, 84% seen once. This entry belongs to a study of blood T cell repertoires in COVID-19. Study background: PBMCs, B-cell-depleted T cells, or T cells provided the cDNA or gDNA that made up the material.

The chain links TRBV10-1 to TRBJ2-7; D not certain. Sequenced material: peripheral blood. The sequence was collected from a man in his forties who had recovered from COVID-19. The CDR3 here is CASTAQVLEQYF. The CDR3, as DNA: TGCGCCAGCACCGCCCAGGTCCTCGAGCAGTACTTC.